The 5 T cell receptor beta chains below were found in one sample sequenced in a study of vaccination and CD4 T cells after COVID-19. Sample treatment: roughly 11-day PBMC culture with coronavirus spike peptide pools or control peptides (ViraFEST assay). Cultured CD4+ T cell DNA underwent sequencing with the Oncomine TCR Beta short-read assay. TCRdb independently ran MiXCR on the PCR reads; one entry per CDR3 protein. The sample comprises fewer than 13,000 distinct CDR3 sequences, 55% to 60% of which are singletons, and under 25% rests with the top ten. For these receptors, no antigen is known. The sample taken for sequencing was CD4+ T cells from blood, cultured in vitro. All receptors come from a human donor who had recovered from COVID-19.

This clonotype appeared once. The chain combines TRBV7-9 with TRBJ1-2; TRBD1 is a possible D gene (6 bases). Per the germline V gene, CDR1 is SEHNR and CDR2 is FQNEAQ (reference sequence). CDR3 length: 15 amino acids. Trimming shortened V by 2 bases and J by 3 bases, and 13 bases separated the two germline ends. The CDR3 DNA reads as TGTGCCAGCAGCTTAAAGGGGGGGCCGGACTATGGCTACACCTTC. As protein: CASSLKGGPDYGYTF.

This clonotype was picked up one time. This CDR3 is CASSRTGVLGYGYTF. The CDR3 coding sequence is TGTGCCAGCTCACGCACAGGGGTATTAGGCTATGGCTACACCTTC. V gene TRBV18 combines with J gene TRBJ1-2, with 7 bases matching TRBD1. Germline CDR1 KGHSH, CDR2 LQKENI. The CDR3 sequence is 15 residues long. The V segment lost 4 bases and the J segment 4 bases; nucleotides outside the gene matches: 9.

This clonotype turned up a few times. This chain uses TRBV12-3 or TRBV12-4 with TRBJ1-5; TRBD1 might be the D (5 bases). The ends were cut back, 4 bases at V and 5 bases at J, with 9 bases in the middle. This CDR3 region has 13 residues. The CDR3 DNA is TGTGCCAGCAGTTCCCAGGGAGATCAGCCCCAGCATTTT. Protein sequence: CASSSQGDQPQHF.

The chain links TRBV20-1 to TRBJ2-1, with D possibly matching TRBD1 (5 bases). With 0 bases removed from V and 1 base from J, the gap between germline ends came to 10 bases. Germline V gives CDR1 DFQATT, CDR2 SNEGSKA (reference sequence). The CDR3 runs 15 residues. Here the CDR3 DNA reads TGCAGTGCTAGAGAAGCAGGGTTATCCTACAATGAGCAGTTCTTC. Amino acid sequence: CSAREAGLSYNEQFF.

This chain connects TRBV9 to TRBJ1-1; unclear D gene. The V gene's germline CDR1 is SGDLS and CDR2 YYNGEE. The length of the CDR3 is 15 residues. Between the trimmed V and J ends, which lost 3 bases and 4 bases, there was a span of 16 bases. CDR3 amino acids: CASSETPAGSTEAFF. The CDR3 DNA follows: TGTGCCAGCAGCGAAACTCCTGCTGGGTCCACTGAAGCTTTCTTT.